These 19 T cell receptor beta chains share one sample of origin, sequenced in a study of blood T cell repertoires in COVID-19. Some clones are missing from TCRdb's copy, which holds only in-frame ones; the method was immunoSEQ multiplex PCR. The repertoire has approximately 170,000 clones, less than 90% of them found once; the top ten carry about 3.9%. Material: peripheral blood. All receptors derive from a woman in her seventies with acute or convalescent COVID-19.

The genes are TRBV3-1 (or the pseudogene TRBV3-2) and TRBJ1-5, with D perhaps TRBD1 (6 bases). There are 14 residues in the CDR3. Germline CDR1 and CDR2: LGHDT and YNNKEL (reference sequence). Trimming left V 3 bases short and J 0 bases short, with 6 bases between. CDR3 sequence: CASSQDSSNQPQHF. The DNA of the CDR3 is TGTGCCAGCAGCCAGGACAGTAGCAATCAGCCCCAGCATTTT.

J is TRBJ2-1 and V is TRBV6-5; TRBD2 matches at 10 bases. The germline CDR1 and CDR2 sequences are MNHEY and SVGAGI. The CDR3 covers 15 residues. V lost 8 bases to trimming and J lost 4 bases; unmatched junction nucleotides: 8. CDR3 in amino acids: CASASGREGYNEQFF. The CDR3, as DNA: TGTGCCAGCGCTAGCGGGAGAGAGGGGTACAATGAGCAGTTCTTC.

J is TRBJ2-1 and V is TRBV9; D possibly corresponds to TRBD1 (7 bases). Per the germline V gene, CDR1 is SGDLS and CDR2 is YYNGEE. The CDR3 is made up of 16 amino acids. V was cut by 2 bases and J by 10 bases, with 22 bases left in between. This chain's CDR3 is CASSVGGRTGDSEQFF. For the CDR3, the DNA is TGTGCCAGCAGCGTCGGTGGGAGGACAGGAGATAGCGAGCAGTTCTTC.

V usage is TRBV29-1 and J usage is TRBJ2-3, with 7 bases aligning to TRBD1. The length of the CDR3 is 16 residues. Germline V lookup: CDR1 SQVTM, CDR2 ANQGSEA. J was trimmed by 3 bases and V by 3 bases; bases with no gene match: 12. CDR3 amino acids: CSVDGHQGELTDTQYF. The CDR3, as DNA: TGCAGCGTTGATGGACACCAGGGGGAGTTGACAGATACGCAGTATTTT.

The rearrangement links TRBV15 to TRBJ1-5; 7 bases match TRBD1. The CDR3 length is 17 residues. Germline CDR1 is LNHNV and CDR2 is YYDKDF (reference sequence). V gave up 4 bases and J gave up 2 bases; unmatched junction bases: 11. For the CDR3, the DNA is TGTGCCACCAGCAAGGCCTTTAGGGGGCAAGGCAATCAGCCCCAGCATTTT. Amino acid sequence: CATSKAFRGQGNQPQHF.

V usage is TRBV5-5 and J usage is TRBJ2-2; D is possibly TRBD2 (5 bases). The germline CDR1 and CDR2 sequences are SGHKS and YYEKEE (reference sequence). The CDR3 runs to 15 residues. V was shortened by 1 base and J by 0 bases, with 7 bases between the two germline ends. The CDR3 here is CASSLLASNTGELFF. In DNA form, the CDR3 reads TGTGCCAGCAGCTTGCTAGCTTCGAACACCGGGGAGCTGTTTTTT.

For the CDR3, the DNA is TGTGCCAGCAGCTTAGGCTACTTGGACACTGAAGCTTTCTTT. This codes for CASSLGYLDTEAFF. V is TRBV7-8 and J is TRBJ1-1; D is unclear. Germline V gene lookup returns CDR1 SGHVS and CDR2 FQNEAQ. With 1 base removed from V and 3 bases from J, the gap between germline ends came to 9 bases. CDR3 length equals 14 residues.

The J gene is TRBJ2-3, the V gene TRBV6-2 or TRBV6-3, with 7 bases that match TRBD2. The V gene's germline CDR1 is MNHEY and CDR2 SVGEGT. CDR3 length: 17 residues. V dropped 2 bases and J dropped 2; count of bases not matched to a gene: 10. This CDR3 reads CASSYLGLVLTTDTQYF. The CDR3 region has the DNA TGTGCCAGCAGTTACCTTGGACTAGTCCTGACCACAGATACGCAGTATTTT.

This chain joins TRBV28 and TRBJ2-5, with TRBD1 matching over 8 bases. Per germline, CDR1 MDHEN and CDR2 SYDVKM. V was pared by 5 bases and J by 1 base, with 3 bases of the junction left unmatched. The CDR3 loop spans 14 amino acids. This CDR3 reads CASSPRGPQETQYF. DNA of the CDR3: TGTGCCAGCAGTCCCAGGGGGCCCCAAGAGACCCAGTACTTC.

This clone has more than one count but fewer than ten. The chain employs TRBV4-3 and TRBJ1-2; 8 bases are a match to TRBD1. V lost 4 bases to trimming and J lost 10 bases; unmatched junction nucleotides: 14. The CDR3 length is 15 residues. From germline, CDR1 is LGHNA and CDR2 YSLEER. CDR3 sequence: CASSPMTGATIDYTF. CDR3 nucleotides: TGCGCCAGCAGCCCAATGACAGGGGCGACGATAGACTACACCTTC.

The chain couples TRBV18 to TRBJ1-1, with D unclear. Germline loops: CDR1 KGHSH, CDR2 LQKENI. CDR3 length equals 15 residues. V was clipped by 3 bases and J by 3 bases, with 14 bases between them. The CDR3 loop is CASSPSREWYTEAFF. As DNA, the CDR3 is TGTGCCAGCTCACCTTCCCGGGAGTGGTACACTGAAGCTTTCTTT.

The chain is built from TRBV4-3 and TRBJ2-7; 7 positions match TRBD1. Per germline, CDR1 LGHNA and CDR2 YSLEER. V dropped 1 base and J dropped 5; count of bases not matched to a gene: 5. The CDR3 is 14 amino acids. CDR3 protein: CASSQATGVHEQYF. In DNA, the CDR3 is TGCGCCAGCAGCCAAGCAACAGGGGTCCACGAGCAGTACTTC.

The chain couples TRBV5-1 to TRBJ2-1, with 10 nucleotides matching TRBD2. Looked up from germline, CDR1 is SGHRS and CDR2 is YFSETQ. V lost 2 bases, J lost 5 bases, and 4 bases stayed unmatched. The CDR3 runs to 15 residues. The CDR3 sequence is CASSLAGGPNNEQFF. The CDR3 nucleotides are TGCGCCAGCAGCTTAGCGGGGGGGCCCAACAATGAGCAGTTCTTC.

The chain links TRBV25-1 to TRBJ1-2, with D uncertain. Trimming removed 10 bases at V and 5 bases at J, with 17 bases between. Germline CDR1 reads MGHDK; CDR2 reads SYGVNS. The CDR3 has 13 residues. The CDR3: CATHEGFGYGYTF. DNA for the CDR3: TGTGCCACCCATGAGGGATTCGGGTATGGCTACACCTTC.

This clone was detected only a few times. This chain connects TRBV4-3 to TRBJ1-2; D unresolved. Deletions cut 3 bases from V and 3 bases from J, with 14 bases between. The CDR3 runs 15 residues. CDR1 and CDR2 (germline): LGHNA, YSLEER. CDR3 nucleotide sequence: TGCGCCAGCAGCCAGACCCTTTCCGGGGACTATGGCTACACCTTC. Amino acid sequence: CASSQTLSGDYGYTF.

V and J are TRBV19 and TRBJ1-1, with D possibly matching TRBD1 (6 bases). Germline V gives CDR1 LNHDA, CDR2 SQIVND (reference sequence). The CDR3 is 15 amino acids. V lost 5 bases, J lost 8 bases, and 21 bases lay in between. CDR3 sequence reads: CASSPLTGPYEEAFF. The DNA for the CDR3 is TGTGCCAGTAGTCCCCTGACAGGACCCTATGAGGAAGCTTTCTTT.

The chain links TRBV6-6 to TRBJ2-5, with a tentative D call TRBD1 (5 bases). The CDR3 has 12 residues. V dropped 2 bases and J dropped 6 bases, with 7 bases sitting between them. Germline V CDR1 and CDR2: MNHNY, SVGAGI (reference sequence). For the CDR3, the DNA is TGTGCCAGCAGTTACCTGGACAAGACCCAGTACTTC. It is translated as CASSYLDKTQYF.

This clone came up a few times. This chain joins TRBV28 and TRBJ1-5; the D gene is possibly TRBD1 (5 bases). Germline V gene data show CDR1 as MDHEN and CDR2 as SYDVKM. The CDR3 is 14 amino acids. Trimming removed 7 bases at V and 2 bases at J, with 12 bases between. Here the CDR3 reads CASTPGYGNQPQHF. The CDR3 coding sequence is TGTGCCAGCACTCCAGGGTACGGCAATCAGCCCCAGCATTTT. Complete variable domain (other parts from reference TRBV28 and TRBJ1-5): DVKVTQSSRYLVKRTGEKVFLECVQDMDHENMFWYRQDPGLGLRLIYFSYDVKMKEKGDIPEGYSVSREKKERFSLILESASTNQTSMYLCASTPGYGNQPQHFGDGTRLSIL.

The V and J genes are TRBV2 and TRBJ1-3, with D uncertain. The CDR3 totals 13 residues. The ends were cut back, 0 bases at V and 4 bases at J, with 4 bases in the middle. The germline V gene encodes CDR1 SNHLY and CDR2 FYNNEI. The CDR3 loop is CASSEARGNTIYF. The DNA of the CDR3 is TGTGCCAGCAGTGAAGCGCGAGGAAACACCATATATTTT.